Described below is a single TCR beta chain sequence and its context. The antigen is not known. Sequencing was performed with immunoSEQ multiplex PCR; in TCRdb, only in-frame clones are kept and a portion is missing. Among under 50,000 clones listed, about three quarters were seen once. This sample is drawn from a study of OX40 agonist ivuxolimab in advanced cancers. Study at large: In this trial design, patients received ivuxolimab intravenously at 0.01 to 10 mg/kg every 2 weeks. Subjects had a mean age of about 65 years, with a range of roughly 20 to 79; less than 90% were male. General study findings and limits: By week 6 at 0.1 to 3.0 mg/kg, blood CD4+ and CD8+ T cells had expanded clonally. Compared with CD4+, CD8+ T cells on average had more expanded clones.

Trimming took off 6 bases at V and 2 bases at J, with 17 bases between the two ends. The germline gives CDR1 MNHEY, CDR2 SMNVEV (reference sequence). The CDR3 runs to 15 residues. The chain recombines TRBV27 with TRBJ2-7; the D gene is possibly TRBD2 (6 bases). The sequenced sample was CD4+ or CD8+ T cells sorted from blood, obtained in a trial of the OX40 agonist ivuxolimab. This receptor was identified in an adult with an advanced solid tumor such as melanoma, head and neck, liver or kidney cancer. The CDR3 DNA sequence: TGTGCCAGCAGCCAAGAGGCTAGCGTTACCTACGAGCAGTACTTC. It translates to CASSQEASVTYEQYF.